The 9 T cell receptor beta chains in this list originate from one sample, sequenced in a study of T cells in Graves' hyperthyroidism and ophthalmopathy. Researchers amplified the TCR beta CDR3 regions from RNA transcripts. TCR CDR3 regions were first amplified by RT-PCR with HTBI primers. TCRdb ran MiXCR on the multiplex PCR reads and lists one entry per CDR3 protein. The sample holds 350,000 to 500,000 distinct CDR3 sequences; around 15% are singletons and the top ten take more than 4.5%. Sequencing was done on a sample of blood. The receptors come from a woman aged 18-29 years with Graves' hyperthyroidism.

With regard to this clonotype: A single base separates this from a much larger clone, so it may be a read error. The chain has TRBV30 and TRBJ2-1; tentative D call: TRBD2 (6 bases). CDR1 GTSNPN and CDR2 SVGIG come from the germline V gene (reference sequence). V dropped 4 bases and J dropped 8 bases, with 18 bases sitting between them. This CDR3 region has 14 residues. CDR3 in DNA: TGTGCCTGGAACCCGGCGGGAACGTGGGATGAGCAGTTCTTC. It codes for CAWNPAGTWDEQFF.

This clonotype was detected a few times. This chain joins TRBV5-1 and TRBJ2-7, with TRBD1 identical over 7 bases. J was trimmed by 0 bases and V by 0 bases; bases with no gene match: 6. The CDR3 spans 16 residues. The germline CDR1 and CDR2 sequences are SGHRS and YFSETQ. The CDR3 DNA sequence: TGCGCCAGCAGCTTGGAGGGTCAGGGGGTCTCCTACGAGCAGTACTTC. The encoded protein is CASSLEGQGVSYEQYF.

The CDR3 loop reads CASSLDVVAGQPQHF. In DNA, the CDR3 is TGTGCCAGCAGCTTGGATGTGGTAGCGGGTCAGCCCCAGCATTTT. V is TRBV5-5 and J is TRBJ1-5, with D uncertain. The germline V gene encodes CDR1 SGHKS and CDR2 YYEKEE (reference sequence). CDR3 length: 15 amino acids. V lost 0 bases and J 6 bases, leaving 13 bases between the germline ends.

This clonotype was detected a few times. Since a much larger clone is just one base distant, this may be a read error. V is TRBV7-2 and J is TRBJ1-2; possibly TRBD1 for D (6 bases). The CDR3 covers 14 residues. Germline V gene lookup returns CDR1 SGHTA and CDR2 FQGNSA. The germline V and J ends were trimmed by 5 bases and 12 bases, with 22 bases remaining between them. The CDR3 nucleotides are TGTGCCAGCAGCCACAGGGATGGGGTGAGAGGCCACACCTTC. Protein product: CASSHRDGVRGHTF.

This chain uses TRBV4-1 with TRBJ1-2; D is unclear. Trimming left V 3 bases short and J 1 base short, with 15 bases between. The CDR3 loop spans 16 amino acids. Germline CDR1 is MGHRA and CDR2 is YSYEKL. The CDR3 protein is CASSHVAELFNYGYTF. CDR3 in DNA: TGCGCCAGCAGCCATGTTGCAGAGTTATTTAACTATGGCTACACCTTC.

The table lists this clonotype with many counts. This rearrangement joins TRBV2 to TRBJ2-5; TRBD2 matches at 7 bases. Germline assignment: CDR1 SNHLY and CDR2 FYNNEI. V dropped 8 bases and J dropped 5; count of bases not matched to a gene: 2. The CDR3 is 11 residues long. The CDR3 DNA follows: TGTGCCAGCGGCGGGAGTGAGACCCAGTACTTC. The encoded protein is CASGGSETQYF. Full variable domain (missing parts from reference TRBV2 and TRBJ2-5): EPEVTQTPSHQVTQMGQEVILRCVPISNHLYFYWYRQILGQKVEFLVSFYNNEISEKSEIFDDQFSVERPDGSNFTLKIRSTKLEDSAMYFCASGGSETQYFGPGTRLLVL.

The rearrangement links TRBV3-1 to TRBJ2-4; a possible D gene is TRBD2 (6 bases). Trimming took 4 bases from V and 9 from J, leaving 13 bases between them. The germline CDR1 and CDR2 sequences are LGHDT and YNNKEL (reference sequence). The CDR3 has 13 residues. CDR3 residues: CASSLKEGGIQYF. The DNA of the CDR3 is TGTGCCAGCAGCCTAAAGGAGGGAGGCATTCAGTACTTC.

This clonotype appeared a few times. V is TRBV10-1 and J is TRBJ2-7, with D possibly called TRBD1 or TRBD2 (5 bases each). The length of the CDR3 is 16 residues. V lost 1 base and J 3 bases, leaving 16 bases between the germline ends. Germline V gene lookup returns CDR1 WNHNN and CDR2 SYGVQD (reference sequence). The CDR3, as DNA: TGCGCCAGCAGTGAGTTCCAGGGACGGTGGGGCTACGAGCAGTACTTC. It specifies CASSEFQGRWGYEQYF.

In its sample, this clonotype was seen many times. The gene calls are TRBV19 and TRBJ1-1, with D perhaps TRBD1 (5 bases). The germline CDR1 and CDR2 sequences are LNHDA and SQIVND (reference sequence). The CDR3 spans 14 residues. V was clipped by 5 bases and J by 1 base, with 11 bases between them. CDR3 loop: CASSPSRGNTEAFF. CDR3 nucleotides: TGTGCCAGTAGTCCAAGTAGGGGGAACACTGAAGCTTTCTTT. The entire variable domain, with the rest obtained from reference TRBV19 and TRBJ1-1, is as follows: DGGITQSPKYLFRKEGQNVTLSCEQNLNHDAMYWYRQDPGQGLRLIYYSQIVNDFQKGDIAEGYSVSREKKESFPLTVTSAQKNPTAFYLCASSPSRGNTEAFFGQGTRLTVV.